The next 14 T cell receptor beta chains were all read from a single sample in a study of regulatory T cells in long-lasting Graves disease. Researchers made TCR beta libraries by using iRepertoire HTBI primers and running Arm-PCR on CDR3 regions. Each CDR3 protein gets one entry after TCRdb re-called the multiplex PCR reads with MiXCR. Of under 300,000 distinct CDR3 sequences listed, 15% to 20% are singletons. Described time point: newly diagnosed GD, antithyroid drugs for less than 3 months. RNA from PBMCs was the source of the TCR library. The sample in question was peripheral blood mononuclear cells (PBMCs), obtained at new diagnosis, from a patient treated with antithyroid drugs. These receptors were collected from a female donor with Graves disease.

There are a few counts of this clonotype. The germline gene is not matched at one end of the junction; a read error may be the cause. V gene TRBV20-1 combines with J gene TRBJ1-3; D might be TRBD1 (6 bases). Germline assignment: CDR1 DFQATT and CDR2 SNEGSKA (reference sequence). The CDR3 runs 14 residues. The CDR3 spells CSARDGTGRNTIHF. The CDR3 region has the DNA TGCAGTGCTAGAGATGGCACAGGGAGAAACACCATACATTTT.

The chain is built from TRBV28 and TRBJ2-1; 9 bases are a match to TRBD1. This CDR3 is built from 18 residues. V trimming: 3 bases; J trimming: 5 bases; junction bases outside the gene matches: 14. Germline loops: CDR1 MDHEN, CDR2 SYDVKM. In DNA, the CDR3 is TGTGCCAGCAGTTTTAACAGGGGGCCTATTTTTACCGACAATGAGCAGTTCTTC. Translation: CASSFNRGPIFTDNEQFF.

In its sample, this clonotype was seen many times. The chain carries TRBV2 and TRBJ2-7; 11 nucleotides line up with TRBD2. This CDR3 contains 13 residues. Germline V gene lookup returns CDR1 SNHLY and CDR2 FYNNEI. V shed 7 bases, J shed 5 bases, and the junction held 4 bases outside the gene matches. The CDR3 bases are TGTGCCAGCACAACTAGCGGGAGTCACGAGCAGTACTTC. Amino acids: CASTTSGSHEQYF.

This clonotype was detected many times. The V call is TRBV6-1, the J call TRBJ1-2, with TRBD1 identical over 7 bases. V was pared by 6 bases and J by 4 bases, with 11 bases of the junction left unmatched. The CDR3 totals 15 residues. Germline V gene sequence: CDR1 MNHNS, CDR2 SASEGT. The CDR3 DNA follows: TGTGCCAGCAGCGACCCAGGGGGTGGCGGCTATGGCTACACCTTC. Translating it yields CASSDPGGGGYGYTF.

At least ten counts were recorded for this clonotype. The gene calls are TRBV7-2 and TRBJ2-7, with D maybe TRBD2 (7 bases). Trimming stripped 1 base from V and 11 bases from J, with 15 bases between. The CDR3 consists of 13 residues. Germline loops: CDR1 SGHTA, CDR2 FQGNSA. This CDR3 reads CASSLEGGVNKYF. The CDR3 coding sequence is TGTGCCAGCAGCTTAGAAGGGGGGGTCAATAAGTACTTC.

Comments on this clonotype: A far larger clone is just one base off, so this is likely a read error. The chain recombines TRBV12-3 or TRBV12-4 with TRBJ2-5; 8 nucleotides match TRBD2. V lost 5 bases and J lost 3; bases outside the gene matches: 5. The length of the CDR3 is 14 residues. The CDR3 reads CASSEPAGEETQYF. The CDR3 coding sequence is TGTGCCAGCAGTGAGCCAGCGGGAGAAGAGACCCAGTACTTC.

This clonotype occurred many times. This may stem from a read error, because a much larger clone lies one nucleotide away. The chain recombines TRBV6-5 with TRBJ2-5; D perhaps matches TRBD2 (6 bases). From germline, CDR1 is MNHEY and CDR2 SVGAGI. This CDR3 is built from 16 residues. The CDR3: CASSYSRWRDQGTQYF. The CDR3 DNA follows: TGTGCCAGCAGTTACTCGAGGTGGAGGGATCAAGGGACCCAGTACTTC.

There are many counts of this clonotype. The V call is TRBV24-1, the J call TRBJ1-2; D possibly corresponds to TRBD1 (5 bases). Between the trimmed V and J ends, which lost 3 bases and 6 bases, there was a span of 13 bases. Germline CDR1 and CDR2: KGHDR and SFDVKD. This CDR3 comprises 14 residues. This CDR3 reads CATSDDRDGHGYTF. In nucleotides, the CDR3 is TGTGCCACCAGTGATGACCGGGACGGTCATGGCTACACCTTC.

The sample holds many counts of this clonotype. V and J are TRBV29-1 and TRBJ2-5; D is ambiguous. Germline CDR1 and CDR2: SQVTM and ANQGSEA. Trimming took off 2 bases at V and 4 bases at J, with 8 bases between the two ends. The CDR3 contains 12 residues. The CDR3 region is CSVEKETETQYF. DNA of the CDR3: TGCAGCGTTGAAAAGGAAACAGAGACCCAGTACTTC.

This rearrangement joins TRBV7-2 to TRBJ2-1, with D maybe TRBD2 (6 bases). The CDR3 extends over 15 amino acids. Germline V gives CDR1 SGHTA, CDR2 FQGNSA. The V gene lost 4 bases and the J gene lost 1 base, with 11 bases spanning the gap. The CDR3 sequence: CASSSAAGSYNEQFF. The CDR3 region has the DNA TGTGCCAGCAGCTCTGCCGCGGGATCCTACAATGAGCAGTTCTTC.

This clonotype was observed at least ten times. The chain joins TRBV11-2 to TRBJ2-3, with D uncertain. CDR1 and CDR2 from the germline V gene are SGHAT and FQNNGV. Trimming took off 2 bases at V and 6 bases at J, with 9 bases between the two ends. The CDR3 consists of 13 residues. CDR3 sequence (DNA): TGTGCCAGCAGCTTAAATGTTGCGGATACGCAGTATTTT. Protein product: CASSLNVADTQYF. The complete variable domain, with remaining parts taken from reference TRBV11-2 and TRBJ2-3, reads EAGVAQSPRYKIIEKRQSVAFWCNPISGHATLYWYQQILGQGPKLLIQFQNNGVVDDSQLPKDRFSAERLKGVDSTLKIQPAKLEDSAVYLCASSLNVADTQYFGPGTRLTVL.

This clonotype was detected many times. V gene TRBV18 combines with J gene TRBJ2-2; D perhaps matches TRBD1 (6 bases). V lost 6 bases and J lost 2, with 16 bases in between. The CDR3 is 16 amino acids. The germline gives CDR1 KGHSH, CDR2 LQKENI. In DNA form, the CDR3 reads TGTGCCAGCTCCCCAAGACAGGAGATCAACACCGGGGAGCTGTTTTTT. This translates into CASSPRQEINTGELFF.

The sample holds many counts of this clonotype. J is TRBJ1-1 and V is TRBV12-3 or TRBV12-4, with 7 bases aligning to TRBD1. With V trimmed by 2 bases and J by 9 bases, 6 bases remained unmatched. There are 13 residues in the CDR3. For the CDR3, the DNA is TGTGCCAGCAGTTTATGGGACAGTAGTAAAGCTTTCTTT. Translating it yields CASSLWDSSKAFF.

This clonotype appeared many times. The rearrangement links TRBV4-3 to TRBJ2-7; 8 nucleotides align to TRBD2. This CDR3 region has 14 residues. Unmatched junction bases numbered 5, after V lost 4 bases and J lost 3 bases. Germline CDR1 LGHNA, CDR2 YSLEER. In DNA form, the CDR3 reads TGCGCCAGCAGCCGGCCGGGACTAGACTACGAGCAGTACTTC. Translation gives CASSRPGLDYEQYF.